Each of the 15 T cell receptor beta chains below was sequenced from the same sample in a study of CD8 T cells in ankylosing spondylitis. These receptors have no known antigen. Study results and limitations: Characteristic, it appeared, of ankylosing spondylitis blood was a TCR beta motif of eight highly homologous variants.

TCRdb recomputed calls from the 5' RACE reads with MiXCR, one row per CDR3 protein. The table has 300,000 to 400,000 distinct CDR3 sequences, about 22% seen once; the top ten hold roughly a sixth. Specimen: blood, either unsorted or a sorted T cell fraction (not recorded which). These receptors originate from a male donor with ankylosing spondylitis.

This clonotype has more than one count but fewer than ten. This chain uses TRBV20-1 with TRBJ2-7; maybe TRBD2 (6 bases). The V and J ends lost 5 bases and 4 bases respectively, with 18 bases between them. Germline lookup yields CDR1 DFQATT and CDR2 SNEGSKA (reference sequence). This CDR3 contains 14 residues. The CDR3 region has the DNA TGCAGTGCTGCCCTAGCGCGCAAATCATACGAGCAGTACTTC. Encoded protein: CSAALARKSYEQYF.

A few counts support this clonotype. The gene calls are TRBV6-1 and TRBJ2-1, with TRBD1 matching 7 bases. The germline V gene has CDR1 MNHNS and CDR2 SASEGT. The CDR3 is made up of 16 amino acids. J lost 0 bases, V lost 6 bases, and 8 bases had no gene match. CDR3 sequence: CASSSLDRSSYNEQFF. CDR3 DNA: TGTGCCAGCAGCTCCCTGGACAGGAGCTCCTACAATGAGCAGTTCTTC.

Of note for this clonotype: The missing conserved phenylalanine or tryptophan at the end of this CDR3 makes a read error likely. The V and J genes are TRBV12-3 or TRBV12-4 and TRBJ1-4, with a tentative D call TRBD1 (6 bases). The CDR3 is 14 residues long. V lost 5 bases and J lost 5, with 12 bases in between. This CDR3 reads CASSLRQENEKLFL. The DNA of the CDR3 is TGTGCCAGCAGTCTCCGACAGGAGAATGAAAAACTGTTTTTA.

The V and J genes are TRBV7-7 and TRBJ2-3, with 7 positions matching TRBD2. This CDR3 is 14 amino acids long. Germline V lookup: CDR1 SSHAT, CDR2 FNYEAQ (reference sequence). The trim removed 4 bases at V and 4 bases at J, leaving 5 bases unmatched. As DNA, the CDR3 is TGTGCCAGCAGCTCAGAGCGGGACTCAGATACGCAGTATTTT. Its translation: CASSSERDSDTQYF. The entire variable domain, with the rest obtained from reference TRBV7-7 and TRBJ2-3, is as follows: GAGVSQSPRYKVTKRGQDVTLRCDPISSHATLYWYQQALGQGPEFLTYFNYEAQPDKSGLPSDRFSAERPEGSISTLTIQRTEQRDSAMYRCASSSERDSDTQYFGPGTRLTVL.

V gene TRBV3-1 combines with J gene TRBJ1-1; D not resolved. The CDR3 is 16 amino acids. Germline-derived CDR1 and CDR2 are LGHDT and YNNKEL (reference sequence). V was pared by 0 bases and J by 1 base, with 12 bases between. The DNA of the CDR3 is TGTGCCAGCAGCCAAGAGAGTGCCCCAGCGAACACTGAAGCTTTCTTT. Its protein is CASSQESAPANTEAFF.

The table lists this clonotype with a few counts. CDR3 in amino acids: CASSLAEWGWRAGASETQYF. The CDR3 DNA reads as TGTGCCAGCAGCTTAGCGGAGTGGGGATGGCGGGCGGGGGCTTCGGAGACCCAGTACTTC. V is TRBV7-2 and J is TRBJ2-5; a weak D match, TRBD2 (7 bases). The CDR3 extends over 20 amino acids. Germline CDR1 SGHTA, CDR2 FQGNSA. Trimming left V 0 bases short and J 5 bases short, with 28 bases between. Looking up the rest from reference TRBV7-2 and TRBJ2-5 gives the full variable domain: GAGVSQSPSNKVTEKGKDVELRCDPISGHTALYWYRQSLGQGLEFLIYFQGNSAPDKSGLPSDRFSAERTGGSVSTLTIQRTQQEDSAVYLCASSLAEWGWRAGASETQYFGPGTRLLVL.

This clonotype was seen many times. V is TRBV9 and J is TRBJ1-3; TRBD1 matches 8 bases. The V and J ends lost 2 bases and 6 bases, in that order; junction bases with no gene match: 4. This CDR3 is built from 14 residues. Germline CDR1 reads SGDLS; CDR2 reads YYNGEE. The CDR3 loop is CASSVRGQENTIYF. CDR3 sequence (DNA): TGTGCCAGCAGCGTCCGGGGACAGGAAAACACCATATATTTT.

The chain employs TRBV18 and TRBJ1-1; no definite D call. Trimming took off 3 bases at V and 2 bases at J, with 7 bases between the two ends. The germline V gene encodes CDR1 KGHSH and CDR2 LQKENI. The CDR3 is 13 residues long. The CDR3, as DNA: TGTGCCAGCTCACCCGGGGAAAACACTGAAGCTTTCTTT. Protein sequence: CASSPGENTEAFF.

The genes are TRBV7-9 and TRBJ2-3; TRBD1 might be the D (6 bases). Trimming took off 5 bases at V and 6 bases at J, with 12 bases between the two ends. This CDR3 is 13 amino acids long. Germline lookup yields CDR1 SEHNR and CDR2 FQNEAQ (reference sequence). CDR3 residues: CASSEGGWDTQYF. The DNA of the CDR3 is TGTGCCAGCAGCGAAGGGGGTTGGGATACGCAGTATTTT.

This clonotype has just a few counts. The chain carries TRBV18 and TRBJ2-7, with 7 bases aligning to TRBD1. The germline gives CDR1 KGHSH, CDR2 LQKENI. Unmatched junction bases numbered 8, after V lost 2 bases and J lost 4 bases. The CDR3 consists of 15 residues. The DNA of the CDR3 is TGTGCCAGCTCACCAGCCCGAGACAGGGTGTACGAGCAGTACTTC. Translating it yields CASSPARDRVYEQYF.

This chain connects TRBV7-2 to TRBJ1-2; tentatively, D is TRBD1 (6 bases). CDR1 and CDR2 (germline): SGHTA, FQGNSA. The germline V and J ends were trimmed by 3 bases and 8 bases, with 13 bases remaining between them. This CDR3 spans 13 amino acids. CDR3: CASSLGALNGYTF. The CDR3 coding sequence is TGTGCCAGCAGCTTGGGGGCCTTAAACGGCTACACCTTC.

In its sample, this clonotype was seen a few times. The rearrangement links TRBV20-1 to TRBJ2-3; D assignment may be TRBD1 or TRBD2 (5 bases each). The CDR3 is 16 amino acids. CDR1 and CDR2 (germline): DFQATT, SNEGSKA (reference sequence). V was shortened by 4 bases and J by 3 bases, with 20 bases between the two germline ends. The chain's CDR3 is CSAIYRGRELTDTQYF. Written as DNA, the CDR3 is TGCAGTGCTATATACCGAGGCAGGGAGTTGACAGATACGCAGTATTTT.

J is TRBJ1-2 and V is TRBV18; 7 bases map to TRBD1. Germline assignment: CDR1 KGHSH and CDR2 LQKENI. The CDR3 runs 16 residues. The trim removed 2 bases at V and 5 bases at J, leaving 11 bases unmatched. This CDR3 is CASSPRTDRVKYGYTF. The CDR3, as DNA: TGTGCCAGCTCACCAAGAACAGACAGGGTTAAGTATGGCTACACCTTC.

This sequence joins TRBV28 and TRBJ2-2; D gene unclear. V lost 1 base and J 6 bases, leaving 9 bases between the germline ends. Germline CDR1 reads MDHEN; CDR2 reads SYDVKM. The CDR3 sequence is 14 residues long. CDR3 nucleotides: TGTGCCAGCAGTTTATCTTCAGCAGCCGGGGAGCTGTTTTTT. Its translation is CASSLSSAAGELFF.

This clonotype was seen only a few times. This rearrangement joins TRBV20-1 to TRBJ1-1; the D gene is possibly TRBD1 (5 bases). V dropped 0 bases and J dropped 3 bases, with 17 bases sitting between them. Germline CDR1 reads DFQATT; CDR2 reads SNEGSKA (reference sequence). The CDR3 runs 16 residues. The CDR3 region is CSARDPRDLGDTEAFF. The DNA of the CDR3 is TGCAGTGCTAGAGACCCCAGGGACTTGGGAGACACTGAAGCTTTCTTT.